This T cell receptor (beta chain) derives from a study of Tregs in tolerant kidney transplant recipients. Data came from immunoSEQ multiplex PCR; TCRdb stores just in-frame clones and leaves some out. The sample consists of 62,000 or so clones, 98% of them appearing once. Unstimulated Tregs (CD4+CD25+CD127-) and CD4+CD25- non-Tregs were sorted from PBMCs. Germline V gene data show CDR1 as MDHEN and CDR2 as SYDVKM. This CDR3 comprises 15 residues. V lost 3 bases to trimming and J lost 5 bases; unmatched junction nucleotides: 9. The V call is TRBV28, the J call TRBJ2-7; 8 bases line up with TRBD1. The source was Tregs from blood, collected before the transplant. The receptor was isolated from a human donor who received a combined kidney and bone marrow transplant. DNA of the CDR3: TGTGCCAGCAGTTTCGTCCAGGGGGCTATCCACGAGCAGTACTTC. Translated, it gives CASSFVQGAIHEQYF.